The 12 T cell receptor beta chains listed next were all sequenced from one sample in a study of blood T cell repertoires in COVID-19. The protocol was immunoSEQ multiplex PCR, while the TCRdb copy is restricted to in-frame clones and leaves out a portion. The repertoire includes 240,000 or so clones, about 90% of them detected once, and over 3% sits in the top ten. The sequenced sample consisted of peripheral blood. The origin of the receptors is a woman in her twenties or thirties who had recovered from COVID-19.

The J gene is TRBJ2-6, the V gene TRBV9; D is undetermined. V was shortened by 2 bases and J by 0 bases, with 6 bases between the two germline ends. CDR3 length equals 15 residues. Germline V gene lookup returns CDR1 SGDLS and CDR2 YYNGEE. This CDR3 reads CASSVALSGANVLTF. The DNA for the CDR3 is TGTGCCAGCAGCGTTGCGCTCTCTGGGGCCAACGTCCTGACTTTC.

The chain carries TRBV2 and TRBJ2-7; no reliable D call. Germline V CDR1 and CDR2: SNHLY, FYNNEI. Trimming cost V 8 bases and J 0 bases, with 14 bases left between them. The CDR3 is 14 residues long. CDR3 nucleotide sequence: TGTGCCAGCCTTCAAGAGAGTAGCTCCTACGAGCAGTACTTC. This gives the protein CASLQESSSYEQYF.

This chain links TRBV4-1 with TRBJ1-1, with 11 bases lining up with TRBD1. CDR1 and CDR2 (germline): MGHRA, YSYEKL. The V segment lost 7 bases and the J segment 4 bases; nucleotides outside the gene matches: 8. This CDR3 has 15 residues. CDR3 sequence (DNA): TGCGCCAGCAATTACCCCGGGACAGGGGGCACTGAAGCTTTCTTT. Translating gives CASNYPGTGGTEAFF.

The rearrangement uses TRBV6-5 and TRBJ1-3; no clear D gene. The CDR3 loop spans 13 amino acids. CDR1 is MNHEY and CDR2 is SVGAGI in the germline V gene. V was trimmed by 5 bases and J by 1 base, leaving 6 bases between them. The CDR3 reads CASSTGSGNTIYF. The CDR3 DNA reads TGTGCCAGCAGTACGGGATCTGGAAACACCATATATTTT.

The chain recombines TRBV3-1 (or the pseudogene TRBV3-2) with TRBJ1-6; D might be TRBD1 (6 bases). The germline V gene encodes CDR1 LGHDT and CDR2 YNNKEL (reference sequence). V lost 6 bases to trimming and J lost 6 bases, with 6 bases between them. This CDR3 has 12 residues. CDR3 sequence: CASRQGNSPLHF. CDR3 DNA sequence: TGTGCCAGCAGACAGGGTAATTCACCCCTCCACTTT.

The V gene is TRBV19, the J gene TRBJ2-3; D might be TRBD2 (7 bases). Trimming removed 7 bases from V and 4 bases from J, with 24 bases in between. This CDR3 is built from 17 residues. CDR1 is LNHDA, CDR2 SQIVND, per germline (reference sequence). CDR3 in amino acids: CASTVEGRGPLSDTQYF. The CDR3 DNA reads TGTGCCAGTACGGTGGAGGGGCGGGGGCCCCTCTCAGATACGCAGTATTTT.

The V call is TRBV12-3 or TRBV12-4, the J call TRBJ2-1; D call uncertain. CDR3 length: 12 residues. Trimming pared 2 bases from V and 8 bases from J, leaving 7 bases between. The DNA of the CDR3 is TGTGCCAGCAGTTTACTGGGCTATGAGCAGTTCTTC. Translation gives CASSLLGYEQFF.

This chain uses TRBV4-1 with TRBJ2-7; no clear D gene. Germline V gene sequence: CDR1 MGHRA, CDR2 YSYEKL. The V gene lost 0 bases and the J gene lost 0 bases, with 12 bases spanning the gap. The CDR3 length is 16 residues. CDR3 sequence: CASSQDGQALSYEQYF. The DNA of the CDR3 is TGCGCCAGCAGCCAAGATGGGCAGGCCCTCTCCTACGAGCAGTACTTC.

V usage is TRBV6-2 or TRBV6-3 and J usage is TRBJ1-6; 11 nucleotides align to TRBD1. CDR1 MNHEY and CDR2 SVGEGT come from the germline V gene. The trim removed 6 bases at V and 8 bases at J, leaving 9 bases unmatched. CDR3 length: 16 amino acids. Here the CDR3 reads CASSPRTGGFYSPLHF. DNA of the CDR3: TGTGCCAGCAGCCCAAGGACAGGGGGCTTTTATTCACCCCTCCACTTT.

The V call is TRBV2, the J call TRBJ1-2; TRBD1 is a possible D gene (5 bases). The V gene's germline CDR1 is SNHLY and CDR2 FYNNEI. This CDR3 contains 12 residues. V lost 5 bases and J lost 4, with 8 bases in between. CDR3 region: CASSQDSYGYTF. The DNA of the CDR3 is TGTGCCAGCAGTCAAGACAGCTATGGCTACACCTTC.

This sequence joins TRBV18 and TRBJ1-2; the D gene is possibly TRBD1 (6 bases). The length of the CDR3 is 14 residues. The V end was cut by 2 bases, the J end by 3 bases, with 10 bases between. CDR1 and CDR2 from the germline V gene are KGHSH and LQKENI. The CDR3 region is CASSPSPGDYGYTF. CDR3 nucleotides: TGTGCCAGCTCACCATCCCCAGGGGACTATGGCTACACCTTC.

V gene TRBV10-3 combines with J gene TRBJ2-5, with 8 bases aligning to TRBD2. Trimming removed 2 bases from V and 1 base from J; junction bases left unmatched: 0. Per germline, CDR1 ENHRY and CDR2 SYGVKD. The CDR3 loop spans 14 amino acids. CDR3 residues: CAISERGGQETQYF. The CDR3 DNA sequence: TGTGCCATCAGTGAGCGGGGGGGCCAAGAGACCCAGTACTTC.